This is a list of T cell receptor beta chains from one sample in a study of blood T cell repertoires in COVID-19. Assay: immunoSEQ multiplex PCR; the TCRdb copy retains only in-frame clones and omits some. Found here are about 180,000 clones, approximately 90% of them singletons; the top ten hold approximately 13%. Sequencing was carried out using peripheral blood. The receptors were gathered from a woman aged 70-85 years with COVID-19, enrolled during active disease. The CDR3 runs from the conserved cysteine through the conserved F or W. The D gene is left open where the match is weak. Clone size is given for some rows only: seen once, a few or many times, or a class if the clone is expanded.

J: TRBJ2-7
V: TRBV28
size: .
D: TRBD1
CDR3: CASSLRDRAFEQYF
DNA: TGTGCCAGCAGTTTGAGGGACAGGGCTTTCGAGCAGTACTTC

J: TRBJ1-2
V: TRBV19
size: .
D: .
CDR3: CASSQGGDGVYGGYTF
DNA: TGTGCCAGTAGTCAGGGAGGGGATGGCGTCTACGGGGGCTACACCTTC

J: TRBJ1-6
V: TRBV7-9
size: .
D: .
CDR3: CASSPTQGLTSPLHF
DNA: TGTGCCAGCAGCCCGACTCAGGGTTTAACCTCACCCCTCCACTTT

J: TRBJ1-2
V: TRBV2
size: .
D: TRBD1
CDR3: CASSNPTGVDYGYTF
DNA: TGTGCCAGCAGTAACCCGACAGGGGTCGATTATGGCTACACCTTC

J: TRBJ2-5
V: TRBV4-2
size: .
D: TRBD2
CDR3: CASSQGRGGRGETQYF
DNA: TGTGCCAGCAGCCAAGGTCGTGGCGGGAGGGGTGAGACCCAGTACTTC

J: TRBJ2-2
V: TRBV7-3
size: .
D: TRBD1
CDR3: CASSRQGFRNTGELFF
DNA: TGTGCCAGCAGCCGACAGGGGTTCAGGAACACCGGGGAGCTGTTTTTT

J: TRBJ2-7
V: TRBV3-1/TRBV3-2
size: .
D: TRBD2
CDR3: CASSQESGGAYEQYF
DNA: TGTGCCAGCAGCCAAGAAAGCGGGGGGGCCTACGAGCAGTACTTC

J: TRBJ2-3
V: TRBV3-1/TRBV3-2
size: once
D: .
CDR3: CASSQARTASDTQYF
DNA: TGTGCCAGCAGCCAAGCCCGGACAGCCTCAGATACGCAGTATTTT

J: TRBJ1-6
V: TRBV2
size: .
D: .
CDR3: CASSEIIGRQSDTRPLHF
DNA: TGTGCCAGCAGTGAAATCATCGGGAGACAGTCCGACACTAGACCCCTCCACTTT

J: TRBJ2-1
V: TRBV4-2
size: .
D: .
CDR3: CASSQEWRAPYNEQFF
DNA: TGTGCCAGCAGCCAAGAGTGGCGGGCCCCCTACAATGAGCAGTTCTTC

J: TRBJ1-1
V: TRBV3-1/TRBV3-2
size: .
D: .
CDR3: CASSQALLTGNTEAFF
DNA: TGTGCCAGCAGCCAAGCCCTGTTAACAGGAAACACTGAAGCTTTCTTT

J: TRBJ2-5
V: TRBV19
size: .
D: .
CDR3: CASSIQGLLETQYF
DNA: TGTGCCAGTAGTATACAGGGCCTCCTAGAGACCCAGTACTTC

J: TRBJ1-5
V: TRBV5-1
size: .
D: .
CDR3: CASSSHPGGNSNQPQHF
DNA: TGCGCCAGCAGCTCCCACCCGGGAGGGAATAGCAATCAGCCCCAGCATTTT

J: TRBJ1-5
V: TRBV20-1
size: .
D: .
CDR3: CSASRSAYSNQPQHF
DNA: TGCAGTGCTAGTCGATCAGCGTATAGCAATCAGCCCCAGCATTTT

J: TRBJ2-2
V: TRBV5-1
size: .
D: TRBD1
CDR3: CASSLTHRGAGELFF
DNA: TGCGCCAGCAGCTTGACTCACAGGGGTGCCGGGGAGCTGTTTTTT

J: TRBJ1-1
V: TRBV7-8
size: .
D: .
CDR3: CASSGGDMNTEAFF
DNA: TGTGCCAGCTCTGGGGGCGATATGAACACTGAAGCTTTCTTT

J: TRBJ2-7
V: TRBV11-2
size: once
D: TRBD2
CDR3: CASSHPQGSGNSYEQYF
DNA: TGTGCCAGCAGCCACCCCCAGGGTAGCGGGAACTCCTACGAGCAGTACTTC

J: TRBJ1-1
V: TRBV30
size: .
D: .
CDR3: CAWTRVNTEAFF
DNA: TGTGCCTGGACGAGGGTGAACACTGAAGCTTTCTTT

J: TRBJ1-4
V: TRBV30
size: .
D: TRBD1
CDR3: CAWSVQGNEKLFF
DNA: TGTGCCTGGAGTGTACAGGGGAATGAAAAACTGTTTTTT

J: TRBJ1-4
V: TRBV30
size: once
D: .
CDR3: CAWSRHFLDEKLFF
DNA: TGTGCCTGGAGCCGACATTTTCTGGATGAAAAACTGTTTTTT

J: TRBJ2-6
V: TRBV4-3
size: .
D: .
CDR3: CASSQDGPQTSGANVLTF
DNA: TGCGCCAGCAGCCAAGATGGGCCCCAGACCTCTGGGGCCAACGTCCTGACTTTC

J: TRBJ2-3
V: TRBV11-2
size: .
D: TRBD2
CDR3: CASSPLASESADTQYF
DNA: TGTGCCAGCAGCCCACTAGCGTCAGAAAGCGCAGATACGCAGTATTTT

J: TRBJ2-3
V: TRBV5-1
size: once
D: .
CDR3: CASTPAASTDTQYF
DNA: TGCGCCAGCACCCCCGCGGCTAGCACAGATACGCAGTATTTT

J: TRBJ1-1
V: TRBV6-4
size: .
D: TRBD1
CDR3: CASSEYGGTGAFF
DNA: TGTGCCAGCAGTGAATATGGAGGGACAGGCGCTTTCTTT

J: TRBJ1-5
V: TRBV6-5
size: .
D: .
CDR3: CASSKDWSSNQPQHF
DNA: TGTGCCAGCAGCAAGGACTGGAGTAGCAATCAGCCCCAGCATTTT

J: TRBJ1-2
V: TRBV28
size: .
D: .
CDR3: CASSFGGYDGYTF
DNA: TGTGCCAGCAGTTTTGGGGGGTACGACGGCTACACCTTC

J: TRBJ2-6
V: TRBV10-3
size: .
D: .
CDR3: CAISESRGSGANVLTF
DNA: TGTGCCATCAGTGAGTCCAGGGGCTCTGGGGCCAACGTCCTGACTTTC

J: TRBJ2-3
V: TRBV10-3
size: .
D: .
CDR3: CAISGQRTDTQYF
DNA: TGTGCCATCAGTGGACAGCGCACAGATACGCAGTATTTT

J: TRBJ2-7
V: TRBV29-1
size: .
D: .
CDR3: CSVGGQSYEQYF
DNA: TGCAGCGTTGGTGGGCAGTCCTACGAGCAGTACTTC

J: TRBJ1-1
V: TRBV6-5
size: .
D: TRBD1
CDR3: CASSYRDRLEAFF
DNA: TGTGCCAGCAGTTACCGGGACAGGCTTGAAGCTTTCTTT

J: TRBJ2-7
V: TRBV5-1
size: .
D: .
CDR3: CASSLGQRLYEQYF
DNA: TGCGCCAGCAGCTTGGGACAGAGGCTATACGAGCAGTACTTC

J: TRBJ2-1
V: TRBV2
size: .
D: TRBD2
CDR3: CASSDLAGAYNEQFF
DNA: TGTGCCAGCAGTGACCTAGCGGGAGCCTACAATGAGCAGTTCTTC

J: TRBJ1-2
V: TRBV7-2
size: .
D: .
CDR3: CASSLEASGRYGYTF
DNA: TGTGCCAGCAGCTTAGAGGCGTCAGGGAGGTATGGCTACACCTTC

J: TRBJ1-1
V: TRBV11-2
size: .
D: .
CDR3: CASSKGDGRGAFF
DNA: TGTGCCAGCAGCAAGGGGGATGGCCGAGGGGCTTTCTTT

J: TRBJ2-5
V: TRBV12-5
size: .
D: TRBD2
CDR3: CASGFTVWREFGETQYF
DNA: TGTGCTAGTGGTTTTACGGTTTGGCGGGAGTTCGGAGAGACCCAGTACTTC

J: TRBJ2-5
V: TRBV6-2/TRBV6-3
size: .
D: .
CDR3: CASSYSGGKETQYF
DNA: TGTGCCAGCAGTTACTCTGGGGGGAAAGAGACCCAGTACTTC

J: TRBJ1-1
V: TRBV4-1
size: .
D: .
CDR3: CASSQYLNTEAFF
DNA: TGCGCCAGCAGCCAGTATTTGAACACTGAAGCTTTCTTT

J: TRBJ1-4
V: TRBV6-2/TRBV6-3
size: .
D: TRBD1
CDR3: CASSYSGQGAKLLRKLFF
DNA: TGTGCCAGCAGTTACTCCGGACAGGGGGCGAAATTATTGAGGAAACTGTTTTTT

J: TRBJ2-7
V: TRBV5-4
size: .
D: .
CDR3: CASSLSGRYEQYF
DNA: TGTGCCAGCAGCTTATCTGGGCGCTACGAGCAGTACTTC

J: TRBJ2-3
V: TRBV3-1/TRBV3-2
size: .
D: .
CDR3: CASSQDLGHLTDTQYF
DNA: TGTGCCAGCAGCCAAGATTTGGGACACCTCACAGATACGCAGTATTTT

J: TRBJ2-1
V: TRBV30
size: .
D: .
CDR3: CAWKGSGSEYNEQFF
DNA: TGTGCCTGGAAAGGGTCTGGGAGCGAGTACAATGAGCAGTTCTTC

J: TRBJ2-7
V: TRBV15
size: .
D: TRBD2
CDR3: CATSRDRSPSGPAHEQYF
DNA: TGTGCCACCAGCAGAGATCGGTCCCCTAGCGGCCCAGCCCACGAGCAGTACTTC

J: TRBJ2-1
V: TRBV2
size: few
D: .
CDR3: CASSQTTYASNEQFF
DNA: TGTGCCAGCAGTCAAACCACCTATGCTTCCAATGAGCAGTTCTTC

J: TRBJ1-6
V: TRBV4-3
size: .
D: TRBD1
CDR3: CASSQAGAGGYNSPLHF
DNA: TGCGCCAGCAGCCAAGCAGGAGCAGGGGGCTATAATTCACCCCTCCACTTT

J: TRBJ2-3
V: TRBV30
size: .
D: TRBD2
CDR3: CAWSVPTSGNPDTQYF
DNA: TGTGCCTGGAGTGTCCCGACTAGCGGGAACCCAGATACGCAGTATTTT

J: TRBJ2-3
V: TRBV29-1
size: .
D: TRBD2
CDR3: CSVSPLAGAGADTQYF
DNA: TGCAGCGTTTCCCCACTAGCGGGCGCCGGTGCGGATACGCAGTATTTT

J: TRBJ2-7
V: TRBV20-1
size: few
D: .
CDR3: CSASGSYEQYF
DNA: TGCAGTGCTAGCGGGAGTTACGAGCAGTACTTC

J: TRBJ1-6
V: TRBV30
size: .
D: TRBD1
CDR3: CAWKYRGRSPLHF
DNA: TGTGCCTGGAAATACAGGGGAAGGTCACCCCTCCACTTT

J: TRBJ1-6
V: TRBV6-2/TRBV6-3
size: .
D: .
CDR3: CASSLEHSPLHF
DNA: TGTGCCAGCAGTTTAGAGCATTCACCCCTCCACTTT

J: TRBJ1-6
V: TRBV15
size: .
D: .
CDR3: CATSKNLWGGSPLHF
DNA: TGTGCCACCAGTAAGAACTTATGGGGAGGCTCACCCCTCCACTTT

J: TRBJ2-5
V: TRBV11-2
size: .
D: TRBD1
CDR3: CASSRGQVQYQETQYF
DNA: TGTGCCAGCAGCCGGGGACAGGTTCAATACCAAGAGACCCAGTACTTC

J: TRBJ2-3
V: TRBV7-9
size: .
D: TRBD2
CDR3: CASSLRGGRDDTQYF
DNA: TGTGCCAGCAGCCTGAGGGGCGGGAGGGATGATACGCAGTATTTT

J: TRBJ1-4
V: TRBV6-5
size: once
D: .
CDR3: CASRGPGANEKLFF
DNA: TGTGCCAGCAGAGGTCCCGGGGCTAATGAAAAACTGTTTTTT

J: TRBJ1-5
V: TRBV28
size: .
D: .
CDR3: CASRGVMTGQPQHF
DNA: TGTGCCAGCAGAGGAGTGATGACGGGTCAGCCCCAGCATTTT

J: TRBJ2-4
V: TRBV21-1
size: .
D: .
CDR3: CASSKRGKDRGNIQYF
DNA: TGTGCCAGCAGCAAAAGGGGAAAGGACAGGGGCAACATTCAGTACTTC

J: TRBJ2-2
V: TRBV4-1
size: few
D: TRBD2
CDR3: CASSQDEGSAGRFRRELFF
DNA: TGCGCCAGCAGCCAAGATGAGGGGTCAGCGGGACGGTTCCGGAGGGAGCTGTTTTTT

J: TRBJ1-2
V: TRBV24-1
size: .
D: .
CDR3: CATSENRDGYTF
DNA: TGTGCCACCAGTGAAAACAGGGATGGCTACACCTTC